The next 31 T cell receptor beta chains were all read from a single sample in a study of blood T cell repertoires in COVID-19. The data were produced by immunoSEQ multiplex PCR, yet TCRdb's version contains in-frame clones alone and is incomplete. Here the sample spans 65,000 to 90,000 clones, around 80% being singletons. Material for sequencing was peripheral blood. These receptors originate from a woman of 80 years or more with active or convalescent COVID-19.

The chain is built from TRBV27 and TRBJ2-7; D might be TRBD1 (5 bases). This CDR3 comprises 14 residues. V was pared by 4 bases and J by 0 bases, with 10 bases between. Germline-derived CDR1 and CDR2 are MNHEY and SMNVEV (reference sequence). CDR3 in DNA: TGTGCCAGCAGTTGGGGCGGAAGCTCCTACGAGCAGTACTTC. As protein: CASSWGGSSYEQYF.

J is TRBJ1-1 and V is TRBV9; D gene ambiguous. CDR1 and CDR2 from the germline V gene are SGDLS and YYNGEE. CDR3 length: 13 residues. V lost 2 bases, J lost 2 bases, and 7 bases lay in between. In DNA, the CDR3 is TGTGCCAGCAGCGTTACACCAAACACTGAAGCTTTCTTT. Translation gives CASSVTPNTEAFF.

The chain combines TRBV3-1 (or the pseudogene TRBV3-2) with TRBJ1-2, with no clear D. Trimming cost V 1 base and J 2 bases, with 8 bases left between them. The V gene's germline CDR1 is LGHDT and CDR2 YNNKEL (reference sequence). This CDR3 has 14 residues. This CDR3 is CASSQAPRNYGYTF. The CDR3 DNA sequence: TGTGCCAGCAGCCAAGCTCCCAGAAACTATGGCTACACCTTC.

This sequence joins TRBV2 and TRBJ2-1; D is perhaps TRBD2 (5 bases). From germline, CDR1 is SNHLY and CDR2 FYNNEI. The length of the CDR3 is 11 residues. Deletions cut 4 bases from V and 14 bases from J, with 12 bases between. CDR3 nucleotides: TGTGCCAGCAGTGTCGAGCGGTTGGAGTTCTTC. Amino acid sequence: CASSVERLEFF.

CDR3 coding DNA: TGCGCCAGCAGCCACCCTTATGGCTACACCTTC. Translated, it gives CASSHPYGYTF. The chain combines TRBV4-1 with TRBJ1-2; no firm D call. Germline assignment: CDR1 MGHRA and CDR2 YSYEKL. V was cut by 3 bases and J by 5 bases, with 4 bases left in between. This CDR3 spans 11 amino acids.

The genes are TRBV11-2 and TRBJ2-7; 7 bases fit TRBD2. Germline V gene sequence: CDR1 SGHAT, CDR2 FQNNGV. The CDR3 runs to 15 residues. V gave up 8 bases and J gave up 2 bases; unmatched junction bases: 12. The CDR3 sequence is CASEGGRSYPYEQYF. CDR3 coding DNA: TGTGCCAGCGAGGGAGGGCGCTCCTACCCCTACGAGCAGTACTTC.

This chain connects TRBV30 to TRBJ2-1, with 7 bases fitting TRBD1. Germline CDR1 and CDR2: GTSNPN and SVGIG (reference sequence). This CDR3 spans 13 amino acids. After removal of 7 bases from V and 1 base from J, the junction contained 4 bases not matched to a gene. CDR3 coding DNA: TGTGCCTATGACAGGGAGTCCTACAATGAGCAGTTCTTC. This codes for CAYDRESYNEQFF. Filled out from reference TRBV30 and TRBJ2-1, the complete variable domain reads SQTIHQWPATLVQPVGSPLSLECTVEGTSNPNLYWYRQAAGRGLQLLFYSVGIGQISSEVPQNLSASRPQDRQFILSSKKLLLSDSGFYLCAYDRESYNEQFFGPGTRLTVL.

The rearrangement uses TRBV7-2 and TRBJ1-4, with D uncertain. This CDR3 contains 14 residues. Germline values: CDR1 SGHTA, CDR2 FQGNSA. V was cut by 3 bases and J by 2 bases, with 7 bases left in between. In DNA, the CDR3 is TGTGCCAGCAGCTTGCCGGGTACTAATGAAAAACTGTTTTTT. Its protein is CASSLPGTNEKLFF.

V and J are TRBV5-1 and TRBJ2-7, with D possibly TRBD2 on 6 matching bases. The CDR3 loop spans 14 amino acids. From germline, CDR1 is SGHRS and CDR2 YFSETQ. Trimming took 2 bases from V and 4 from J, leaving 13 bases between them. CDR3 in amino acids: CASSFGTDYYEQYF. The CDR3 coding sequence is TGCGCCAGCAGCTTCGGGACGGACTATTACGAGCAGTACTTC.

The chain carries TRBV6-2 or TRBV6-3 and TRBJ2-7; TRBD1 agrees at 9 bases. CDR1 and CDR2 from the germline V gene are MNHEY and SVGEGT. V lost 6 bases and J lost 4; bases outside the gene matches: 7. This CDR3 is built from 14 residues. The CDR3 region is CASSEQGATYEQYF. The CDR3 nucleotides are TGTGCCAGCAGCGAACAGGGGGCGACATACGAGCAGTACTTC.

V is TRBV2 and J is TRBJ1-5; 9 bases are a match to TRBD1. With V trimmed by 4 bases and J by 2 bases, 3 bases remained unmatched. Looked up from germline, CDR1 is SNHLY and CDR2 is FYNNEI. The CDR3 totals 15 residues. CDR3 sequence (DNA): TGTGCCAGCAGTGGCCGGACAGGGGGCAATCAGCCCCAGCATTTT. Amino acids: CASSGRTGGNQPQHF.

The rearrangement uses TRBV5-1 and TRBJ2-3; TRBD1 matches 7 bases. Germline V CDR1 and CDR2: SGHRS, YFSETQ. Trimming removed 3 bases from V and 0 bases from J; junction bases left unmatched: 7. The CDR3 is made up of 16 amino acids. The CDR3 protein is CASSSTGTDSTDTQYF. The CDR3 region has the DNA TGCGCCAGCAGCTCCACCGGGACAGATAGCACAGATACGCAGTATTTT.

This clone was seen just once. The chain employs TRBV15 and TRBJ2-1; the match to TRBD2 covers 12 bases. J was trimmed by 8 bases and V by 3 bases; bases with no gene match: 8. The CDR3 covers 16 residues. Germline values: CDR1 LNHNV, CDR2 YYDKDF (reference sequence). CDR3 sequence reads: CATSRGRTSGVDEQFF. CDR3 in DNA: TGTGCCACCAGCAGGGGCAGGACTAGCGGGGTCGATGAGCAGTTCTTC.

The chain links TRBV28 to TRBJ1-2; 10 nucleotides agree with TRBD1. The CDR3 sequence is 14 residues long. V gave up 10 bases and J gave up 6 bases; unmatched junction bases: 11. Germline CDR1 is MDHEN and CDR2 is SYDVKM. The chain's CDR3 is CATHFRGQGHGYTF. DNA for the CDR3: TGTGCCACCCATTTCCGGGGACAGGGGCATGGCTACACCTTC.

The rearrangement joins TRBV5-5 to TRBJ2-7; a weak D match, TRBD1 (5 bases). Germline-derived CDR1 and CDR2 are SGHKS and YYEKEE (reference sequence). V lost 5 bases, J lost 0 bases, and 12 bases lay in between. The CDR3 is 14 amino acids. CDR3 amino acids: CASSLKDTSYEQYF. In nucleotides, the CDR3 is TGTGCCAGCAGTTTGAAGGACACCTCCTACGAGCAGTACTTC.

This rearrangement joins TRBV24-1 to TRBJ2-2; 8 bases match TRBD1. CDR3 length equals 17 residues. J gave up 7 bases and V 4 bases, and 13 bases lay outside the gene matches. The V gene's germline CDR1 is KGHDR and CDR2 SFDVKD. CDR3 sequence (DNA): TGTGCCACCAGTGACCAGGGGGCCACAGTAGAAAACGGGGAGCTGTTTTTT. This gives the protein CATSDQGATVENGELFF.

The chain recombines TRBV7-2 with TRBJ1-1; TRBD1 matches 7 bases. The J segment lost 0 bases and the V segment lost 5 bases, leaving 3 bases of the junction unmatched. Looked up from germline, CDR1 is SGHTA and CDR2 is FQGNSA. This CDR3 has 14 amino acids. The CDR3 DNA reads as TGTGCCAGCAGCCAACAGGGGATGAACACTGAAGCTTTCTTT. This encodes CASSQQGMNTEAFF.

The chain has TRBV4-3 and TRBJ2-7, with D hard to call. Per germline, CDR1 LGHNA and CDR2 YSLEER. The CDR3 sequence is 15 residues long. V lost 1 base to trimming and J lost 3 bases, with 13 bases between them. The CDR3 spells CASSQGSYSNYEQYF. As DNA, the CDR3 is TGCGCCAGCAGCCAAGGAAGTTACTCCAACTACGAGCAGTACTTC.

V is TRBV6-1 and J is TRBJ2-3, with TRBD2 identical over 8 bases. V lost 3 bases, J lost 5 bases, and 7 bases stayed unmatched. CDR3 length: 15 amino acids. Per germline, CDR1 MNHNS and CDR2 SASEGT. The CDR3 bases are TGTGCCAGCAGTGATCCGGGACTAGTAGTAGATACGCAGTATTTT. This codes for CASSDPGLVVDTQYF.

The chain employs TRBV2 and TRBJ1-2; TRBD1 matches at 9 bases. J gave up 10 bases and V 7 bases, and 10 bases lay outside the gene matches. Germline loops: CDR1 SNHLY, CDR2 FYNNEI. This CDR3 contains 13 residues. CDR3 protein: CASTGQGPLPYTF. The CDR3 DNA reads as TGTGCCAGCACTGGACAGGGGCCTTTGCCCTACACCTTC.

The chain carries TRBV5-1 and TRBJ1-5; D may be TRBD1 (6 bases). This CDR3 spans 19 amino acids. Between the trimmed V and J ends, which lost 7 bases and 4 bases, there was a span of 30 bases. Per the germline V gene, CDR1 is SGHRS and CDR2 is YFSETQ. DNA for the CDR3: TGCGCCAGCCCAACTCCATCGGGGGGGGGCGGGGTCCTAAATCAGCCCCAGCATTTT. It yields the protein CASPTPSGGGGVLNQPQHF.

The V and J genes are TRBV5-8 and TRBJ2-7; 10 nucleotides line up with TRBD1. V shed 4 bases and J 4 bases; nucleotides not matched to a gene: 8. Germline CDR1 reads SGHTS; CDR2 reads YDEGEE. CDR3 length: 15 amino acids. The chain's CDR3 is CASSARQGAIYEQYF. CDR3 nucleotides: TGTGCCAGCAGCGCCAGACAGGGGGCGATATACGAGCAGTACTTC.

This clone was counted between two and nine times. The CDR3 spells CASSLGASYEQYF. CDR3 sequence (DNA): TGCGCCAGCAGCTTGGGGGCCTCCTACGAGCAGTACTTC. The chain recombines TRBV5-1 with TRBJ2-7, with unresolved D. The CDR3 totals 13 residues. The germline CDR1 and CDR2 sequences are SGHRS and YFSETQ. V lost 0 bases and J 0 bases, leaving 4 bases between the germline ends.

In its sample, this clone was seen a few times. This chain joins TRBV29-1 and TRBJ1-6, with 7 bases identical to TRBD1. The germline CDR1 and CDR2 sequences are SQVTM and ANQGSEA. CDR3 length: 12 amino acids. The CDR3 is CAVGTVNSPLHF. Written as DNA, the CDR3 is TGCGCGGTAGGGACAGTAAATTCACCCCTCCACTTT.

The DNA of the CDR3 is TGTGCCAGCTCACTACTCTACGAGCAGTACTTC. Protein sequence: CASSLLYEQYF. The V and J genes are TRBV18 and TRBJ2-7; D unclear. From germline, CDR1 is KGHSH and CDR2 LQKENI. This CDR3 is 11 amino acids long. V lost 4 bases and J lost 3, with 4 bases in between.

The CDR3 DNA reads as TGTGCCAGCAGAGGGGAGGACTACACCGGGGAGCTGTTTTTT. Translated: CASRGEDYTGELFF. The chain links TRBV2 to TRBJ2-2; maybe TRBD2 (6 bases). Germline V gives CDR1 SNHLY, CDR2 FYNNEI. V was cut by 6 bases and J by 3 bases, with 11 bases left in between. This CDR3 has 14 residues.

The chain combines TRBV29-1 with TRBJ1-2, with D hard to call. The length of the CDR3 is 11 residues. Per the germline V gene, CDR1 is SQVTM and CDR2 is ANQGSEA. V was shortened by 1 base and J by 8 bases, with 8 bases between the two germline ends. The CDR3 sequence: CSVEARRGYTF. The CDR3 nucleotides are TGCAGCGTTGAAGCCCGGCGGGGCTACACCTTC.

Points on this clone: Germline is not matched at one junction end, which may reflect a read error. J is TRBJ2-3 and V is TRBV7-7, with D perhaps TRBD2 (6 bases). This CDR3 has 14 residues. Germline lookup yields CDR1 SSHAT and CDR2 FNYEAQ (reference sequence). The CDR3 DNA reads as TGTGCTAGCAGCTTGGACGGGAGTACAGATACGCAGTATTTT. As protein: CASSLDGSTDTQYF.

CDR3 sequence reads: CASRPVQGSDEQFF. The CDR3 nucleotides are TGTGCCAGCAGACCGGTTCAGGGTTCGGATGAGCAGTTCTTC. The V and J genes are TRBV7-2 and TRBJ2-1; possibly TRBD1 for D (5 bases). Germline assignment: CDR1 SGHTA and CDR2 FQGNSA. Trimming cost V 6 bases and J 8 bases, with 17 bases left between them. This CDR3 spans 14 amino acids. Complete variable domain (other parts from reference TRBV7-2 and TRBJ2-1): GAGVSQSPSNKVTEKGKDVELRCDPISGHTALYWYRQSLGQGLEFLIYFQGNSAPDKSGLPSDRFSAERTGGSVSTLTIQRTQQEDSAVYLCASRPVQGSDEQFFGPGTRLTVL.

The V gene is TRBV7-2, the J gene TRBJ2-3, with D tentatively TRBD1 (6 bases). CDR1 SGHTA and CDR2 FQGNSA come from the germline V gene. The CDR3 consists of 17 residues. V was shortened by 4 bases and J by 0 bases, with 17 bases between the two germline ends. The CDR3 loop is CASSSSGTWASTDTQYF. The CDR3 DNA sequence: TGTGCCAGCAGCTCTTCCGGGACATGGGCTAGCACAGATACGCAGTATTTT.

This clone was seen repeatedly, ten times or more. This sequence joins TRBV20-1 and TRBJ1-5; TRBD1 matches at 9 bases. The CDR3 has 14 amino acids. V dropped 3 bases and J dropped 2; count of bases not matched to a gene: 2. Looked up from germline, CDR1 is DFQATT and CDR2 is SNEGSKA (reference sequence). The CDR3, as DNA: TGCAGTGCTAGTAGGGACAGGGGCAATCAGCCCCAGCATTTT. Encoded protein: CSASRDRGNQPQHF.